This paragraph reports one T cell receptor (beta chain). This record belongs to a study of cytomegalovirus exposure and HLA in healthy donors. The PCR used 60 Vbeta and 13 Jbeta primers. TCRdb's copy holds only in-frame clones and misses some; the assay was immunoSEQ multiplex PCR. The repertoire holds 120,000 to 150,000 clones, with around 80% as singletons. Per germline, CDR1 SGHTA and CDR2 FQGNSA. V lost 1 base to trimming and J lost 5 bases; unmatched junction nucleotides: 4. The CDR3 extends over 15 amino acids. This sequence originates from a woman aged 40 to 49 in good health and CMV-seronegative. The chain is built from TRBV7-2 and TRBJ1-2; 10 nucleotides line up with TRBD1. The specimen was PBMCs. CDR3 loop: CASSLVPGQGYGYTF. The CDR3 bases are TGTGCCAGCAGCTTAGTCCCGGGACAGGGGTATGGCTACACCTTC.